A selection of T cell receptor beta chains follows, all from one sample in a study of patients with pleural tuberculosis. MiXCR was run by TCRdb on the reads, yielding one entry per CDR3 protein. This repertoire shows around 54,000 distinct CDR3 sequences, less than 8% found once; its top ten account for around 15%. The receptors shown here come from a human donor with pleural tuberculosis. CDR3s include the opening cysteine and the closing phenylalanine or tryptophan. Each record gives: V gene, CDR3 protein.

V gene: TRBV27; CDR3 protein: CASSLPWVGQPQHF
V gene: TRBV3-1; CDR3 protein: CASSQGTEQPQHF
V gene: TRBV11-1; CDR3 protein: CASSLGLYYGYTF
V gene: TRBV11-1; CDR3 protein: CASSPQGGSNQPQHF
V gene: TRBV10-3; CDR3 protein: CAIREGQVPNEQFF
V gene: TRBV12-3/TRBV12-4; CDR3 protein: CASSTGSVNEQFF
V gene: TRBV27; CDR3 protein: CASSSTDRAYNEQFF
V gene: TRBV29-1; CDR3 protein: CSVAEGPSGGQYF
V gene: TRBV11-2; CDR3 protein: CASSRTGVTDTQYF
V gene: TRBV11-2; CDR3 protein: CASSLDLYEQYF
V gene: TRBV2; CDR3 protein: CASTRGTSGGNEQFF
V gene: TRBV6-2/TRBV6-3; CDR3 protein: CASTGGGYGYTF
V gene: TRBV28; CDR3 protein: CASSLVNFHQPQHF
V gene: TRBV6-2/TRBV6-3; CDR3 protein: CASSYGQGDFDEQYF
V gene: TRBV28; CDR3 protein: CASSSDRVFF
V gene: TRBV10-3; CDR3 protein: CAISERLAGITDTQYF
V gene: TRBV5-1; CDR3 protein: CASSLGQPEETQYF
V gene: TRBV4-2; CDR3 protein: CASTRLAGHNTDTQYF
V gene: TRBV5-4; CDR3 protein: CASSSAGRMRVPNYGYTF
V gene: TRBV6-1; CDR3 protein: CASSEQWYNEQFF
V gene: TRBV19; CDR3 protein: CASTPRGPGNTIYF
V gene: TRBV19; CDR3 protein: CASSILTNRDYGYTF
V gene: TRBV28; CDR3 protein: CASSSRTSGTYNEQFF
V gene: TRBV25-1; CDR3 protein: CASSARQGVFTEAFF
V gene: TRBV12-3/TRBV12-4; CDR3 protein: CASWLDPGVYYGYTF
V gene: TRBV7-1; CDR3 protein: CASSSGLYANTGELFF
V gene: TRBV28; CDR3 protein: CASRPDAGNYGYTF
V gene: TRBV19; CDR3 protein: CASSIGFGQPNEKLFF
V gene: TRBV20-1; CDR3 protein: CSARVSGREFYNEQFF
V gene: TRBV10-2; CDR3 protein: CASSERRNTQYF
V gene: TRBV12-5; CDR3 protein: CASGLSRTGLTEAFF
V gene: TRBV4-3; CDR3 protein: CASSLSRFDEQFF
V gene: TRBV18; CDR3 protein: CASSPQQDNSPLHF